The clone carrying this TCR beta chain has only one observation. An end of the junction does not agree with germline; a read error may underlie this. The data are from a study of blood T cell repertoires in COVID-19. The overall study: T cells, B-cell-depleted T cells, or PBMCs provided the cDNA or gDNA that served as material.

Germline-derived CDR1 and CDR2 are KGHSH and LQKENI. The CDR3 consists of 16 residues. Per the original methods: Amplifying reference gene primers gave estimates of nucleated cell counts. Data came from immunoSEQ multiplex PCR; TCRdb stores just in-frame clones and leaves some out. Clonal size and the V and J genes are those of that table, whereas D and trimming came from the DNA. The sample includes approximately 480,000 clones, 80% to 90% of them seen just once. The clonotype comes from a man in his late teens or twenties with COVID-19, enrolled during active disease. The V gene is TRBV18, the J gene TRBJ1-2; 9 bases align to TRBD1. Sequencing was carried out using peripheral blood. The CDR3, as DNA: TGTGCCAGCTCCCCACAAGGGACAGGGCTTAACTATGGCTACACCTTC. Encoded protein: CASSPQGTGLNYGYTF.